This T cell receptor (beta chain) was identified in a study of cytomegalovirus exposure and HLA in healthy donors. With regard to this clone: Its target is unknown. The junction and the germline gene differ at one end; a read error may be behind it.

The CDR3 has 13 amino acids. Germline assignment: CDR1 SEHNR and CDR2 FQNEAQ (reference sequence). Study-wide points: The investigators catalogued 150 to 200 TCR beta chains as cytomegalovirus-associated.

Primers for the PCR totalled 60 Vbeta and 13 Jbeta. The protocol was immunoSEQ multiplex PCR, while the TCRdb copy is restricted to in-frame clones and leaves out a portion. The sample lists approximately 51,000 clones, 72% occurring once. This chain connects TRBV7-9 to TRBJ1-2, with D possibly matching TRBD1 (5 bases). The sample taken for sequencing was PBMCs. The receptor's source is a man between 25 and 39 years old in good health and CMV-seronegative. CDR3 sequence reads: CSSSLVGGEGYTF. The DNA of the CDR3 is TGTTCCAGCAGCTTAGTTGGAGGGGAGGGCTACACCTTC.